The 24 T cell receptor beta chains listed next were all sequenced from one sample in a study of shared clonotypes between healthy human individuals. Generated by immunoSEQ multiplex PCR, the TCRdb table keeps only in-frame clones and is missing some. The sample consists of millions of clones, 90% to 95% of them appearing once. Specimen: naive CD4+ T cells sorted from blood. Described subset: CD45RA+ positively selected. The receptor set was obtained from a man younger than 35 in good health.

The chain carries TRBV28 and TRBJ2-2; D gene uncertain. Germline V gene sequence: CDR1 MDHEN, CDR2 SYDVKM. The CDR3 runs to 16 residues. V was pared by 3 bases and J by 0 bases, with 11 bases between. CDR3 loop: CASSFLHLSNTGELFF. In nucleotides, the CDR3 is TGTGCCAGCAGTTTCCTACACCTATCGAACACCGGGGAGCTGTTTTTT.

The chain is built from TRBV18 and TRBJ2-5; D unclear. The CDR3 loop spans 13 amino acids. V lost 4 bases and J 3 bases, leaving 9 bases between the germline ends. Germline CDR1 is KGHSH and CDR2 is LQKENI. CDR3 nucleotide sequence: TGTGCCAGCTCACTGTCGAACGAAGAGACCCAGTACTTC. It codes for CASSLSNEETQYF.

This clone appeared a single time. The J gene is TRBJ1-3, the V gene TRBV28; D not certain. Trimming took off 6 bases at V and 4 bases at J, with 16 bases between the two ends. Germline V CDR1 and CDR2: MDHEN, SYDVKM. The CDR3 covers 15 residues. CDR3: CASSSGPVRGNTIYF. The CDR3 coding sequence is TGTGCCAGCAGCTCGGGTCCCGTCAGGGGAAACACCATATATTTT.

The chain links TRBV2 to TRBJ2-2, with 7 nucleotides matching TRBD1. V dropped 2 bases and J dropped 3; count of bases not matched to a gene: 9. The CDR3 is 17 residues long. CDR1 and CDR2 from the germline V gene are SNHLY and FYNNEI. The CDR3 protein is CASSELGQAIHTGELFF. CDR3 bases: TGTGCCAGCAGTGAATTAGGACAGGCCATCCACACCGGGGAGCTGTTTTTT.

This clone was observed a single time. The rearrangement uses TRBV7-2 and TRBJ1-2; TRBD1 matches at 10 bases. Germline V lookup: CDR1 SGHTA, CDR2 FQGNSA. CDR3 size: 15 residues. J gave up 8 bases and V 5 bases, and 11 bases lay outside the gene matches. Here the CDR3 reads CASSPQRQGAGGYTF. The CDR3 nucleotides are TGTGCCAGCAGCCCCCAACGACAGGGGGCGGGCGGCTACACCTTC.

The V gene is TRBV12-5, the J gene TRBJ2-7; no definite D call. The CDR3 is 13 amino acids. CDR1 is LGHNT, CDR2 FRNRAP, per germline. Between the trimmed V and J ends, which lost 1 base and 2 bases, there was a span of 6 bases. The chain's CDR3 is CASGLGEPYEQYF. In nucleotides, the CDR3 is TGTGCTAGTGGTTTGGGGGAACCCTACGAGCAGTACTTC.

This clone was counted a single time. The V call is TRBV15, the J call TRBJ2-7; a weak D match, TRBD2 (6 bases). The CDR3 sequence is 17 residues long. CDR1 and CDR2 from the germline V gene are LNHNV and YYDKDF (reference sequence). Trimming left V 1 base short and J 0 bases short, with 16 bases between. In nucleotides, the CDR3 is TGTGCCACCAGCAGAGCCCCGGGGGAAGTGAGCTCCTACGAGCAGTACTTC. It specifies CATSRAPGEVSSYEQYF.

The chain is built from TRBV9 and TRBJ2-7; 9 nucleotides agree with TRBD2. The CDR3 runs 15 residues. With 0 bases clipped from V and 3 bases from J, the junction kept 4 bases outside the gene matches. Germline V CDR1 and CDR2: SGDLS, YYNGEE. The CDR3 loop is CASSVASSGSYEQYF. The CDR3 DNA reads as TGTGCCAGCAGCGTAGCGAGTAGCGGGAGCTACGAGCAGTACTTC. The full variable domain, with the rest looked up from reference TRBV9 and TRBJ2-7, is DSGVTQTPKHLITATGQRVTLRCSPRSGDLSVYWYQQSLDQGLQFLIQYYNGEERAKGNILERFSAQQFPDLHSELNLSSLELGDSALYFCASSVASSGSYEQYFGPGTRLTVT.

V and J are TRBV19 and TRBJ2-1; no definite D call. The CDR3 has 14 amino acids. V gave up 2 bases and J gave up 4 bases, with 9 bases separating them. Per germline, CDR1 LNHDA and CDR2 SQIVND (reference sequence). As DNA, the CDR3 is TGTGCCAGTAGTATATCACAGCTTTACAATGAGCAGTTCTTC. Amino acids: CASSISQLYNEQFF.

This clone appeared a single time. Different DNA sequences within this sample yield the same CDR3. The chain is built from TRBV6-5 and TRBJ1-1; maybe TRBD1 (5 bases). The CDR3 runs 12 residues. Germline V CDR1 and CDR2: MNHEY, SVGAGI. Between the trimmed V and J ends, which lost 6 bases and 6 bases, there was a span of 11 bases. The DNA of the CDR3 is TGTGCCAGCAGCCGGTCGGGGGCTGAAGCTTTCTTT. Amino acid sequence: CASSRSGAEAFF.

This chain connects TRBV29-1 to TRBJ1-1; D is perhaps TRBD1 (5 bases). The germline gives CDR1 SQVTM, CDR2 ANQGSEA. This CDR3 region has 13 residues. V lost 6 bases and J 2 bases, leaving 13 bases between the germline ends. CDR3 in amino acids: CSVRRDQNTEAFF. As DNA, the CDR3 is TGCAGCGTCCGTAGGGACCAAAACACTGAAGCTTTCTTT. Variable domain in full (rest from reference TRBV29-1 and TRBJ1-1): SAVISQKPSRDICQRGTSLTIQCQVDSQVTMMFWYRQQPGQSLTLIATANQGSEATYESGFVIDKFPISRPNLTFSTLTVSNMSPEDSSIYLCSVRRDQNTEAFFGQGTRLTVV.

The rearrangement uses TRBV6-5 and TRBJ1-1, with 10 bases matching TRBD1. Germline values: CDR1 MNHEY, CDR2 SVGAGI. The CDR3 contains 14 residues. V shed 7 bases, J shed 3 bases, and the junction held 5 bases outside the gene matches. The CDR3 protein is CASTGTGVYTEAFF. CDR3 sequence (DNA): TGTGCCAGCACCGGGACAGGGGTTTACACTGAAGCTTTCTTT.

CDR3 sequence: CASRTTSPDTQYF. CDR3 sequence (DNA): TGTGCCAGCAGAACGACTAGCCCAGATACGCAGTATTTT. The chain carries TRBV28 and TRBJ2-3; 7 nucleotides line up with TRBD2. With 6 bases clipped from V and 4 bases from J, the junction kept 4 bases outside the gene matches. Per the germline V gene, CDR1 is MDHEN and CDR2 is SYDVKM. The CDR3 is 13 amino acids.

This rearrangement joins TRBV18 to TRBJ2-1; TRBD2 is a possible D gene (6 bases). This CDR3 has 14 amino acids. CDR1 and CDR2 (germline): KGHSH, LQKENI. V dropped 0 bases and J dropped 5 bases, with 8 bases sitting between them. CDR3 nucleotides: TGTGCCAGCTCACCACCGGGGGGAAACAATGAGCAGTTCTTC. The encoded protein is CASSPPGGNNEQFF.

The chain is built from TRBV11-2 and TRBJ2-7, with D possibly matching TRBD2 (6 bases). In germline, CDR1 is SGHAT, CDR2 FQNNGV. V lost 5 bases and J 4 bases, leaving 21 bases between the germline ends. This CDR3 is built from 16 residues. CDR3 protein: CASSPGDGRLAYEQYF. CDR3 in DNA: TGTGCCAGCAGCCCGGGGGATGGACGGCTTGCGTACGAGCAGTACTTC.

The V gene is TRBV30, the J gene TRBJ2-7; the D call may be TRBD1 or TRBD2 (5 bases each). The CDR3 consists of 17 residues. CDR1 and CDR2 from the germline V gene are GTSNPN and SVGIG (reference sequence). The V end lost 5 bases, the J end lost 2 bases, and 25 bases lay between the germline ends. CDR3 sequence (DNA): TGTGCCTGGGCAAGGGGCCTTCGGGGCAGGGTGACCTACGAGCAGTACTTC. As protein: CAWARGLRGRVTYEQYF.

This clone has a single count. The chain combines TRBV4-1 with TRBJ2-7; a possible D gene is TRBD1 (5 bases). The germline V and J ends were trimmed by 2 bases and 0 bases, with 11 bases remaining between them. The CDR3 sequence is 15 residues long. From germline, CDR1 is MGHRA and CDR2 YSYEKL. CDR3 nucleotides: TGCGCCAGCAGCCAAACCCCCGACAGCTCCTACGAGCAGTACTTC. Its protein is CASSQTPDSSYEQYF.

The V call is TRBV12-5, the J call TRBJ2-1, with 8 bases fitting TRBD1. The length of the CDR3 is 14 residues. Trimming at V came to 2 bases and at J to 3 bases, leaving 0 bases not matched to a gene. The germline gives CDR1 LGHNT, CDR2 FRNRAP. The CDR3, as DNA: TGTGCTAGTGGTTTGACAGGGGGCTACAATGAGCAGTTCTTC. Protein sequence: CASGLTGGYNEQFF.

The V and J genes are TRBV5-1 and TRBJ2-5, with D unresolved. CDR3 length: 12 residues. The germline V and J ends were trimmed by 1 base and 5 bases, with 6 bases remaining between them. Germline lookup yields CDR1 SGHRS and CDR2 YFSETQ. CDR3 in amino acids: CASSLIPETQYF. In nucleotides, the CDR3 is TGCGCCAGCAGCTTGATTCCGGAGACCCAGTACTTC.

The chain employs TRBV6-1 and TRBJ1-6; D gene ambiguous. The CDR3 covers 15 residues. V was cut by 7 bases and J by 0 bases, with 10 bases left in between. Germline CDR1 reads MNHNS; CDR2 reads SASEGT. CDR3 coding DNA: TGTGCCAGCACTTCAGGCAGCTCCTATAATTCACCCCTCCACTTT. Translated, it gives CASTSGSSYNSPLHF.

The chain employs TRBV29-1 and TRBJ1-2, with a weak D call TRBD1 (6 bases). CDR3 length: 12 amino acids. Germline V gene data show CDR1 as SQVTM and CDR2 as ANQGSEA. The CDR3 bases are TGCGGGGGGGACACTTACGGATATGGCTACACCTTC. Its translation is CGGDTYGYGYTF. Using reference TRBV29-1 and TRBJ1-2 for the parts outside the CDR3, the full variable domain is SAVISQKPSRDICQRGTSLTIQCQVDSQVTMMFWYRQQPGQSLTLIATANQGSEATYESGFVIDKFPISRPNLTFSTLTVSNMSPEDSSIYLCGGDTYGYGYTFGSGTRLTVV.

A single count supports this clone. This chain joins TRBV19 and TRBJ2-3, with 7 bases matching TRBD1. CDR1 LNHDA and CDR2 SQIVND come from the germline V gene (reference sequence). The CDR3 contains 15 residues. The V segment lost 5 bases and the J segment 2 bases; nucleotides outside the gene matches: 7. The CDR3 region has the DNA TGTGCCAGTAGTCCTCGGGACAGATACACAGATACGCAGTATTTT. Translated: CASSPRDRYTDTQYF.

The rearrangement links TRBV29-1 to TRBJ2-6, with 11 bases lining up with TRBD1. The CDR3 runs to 17 residues. V dropped 4 bases and J dropped 2; count of bases not matched to a gene: 7. Germline V gene sequence: CDR1 SQVTM, CDR2 ANQGSEA. CDR3 sequence (DNA): TGCAGCGTTGGATCTCGGACAGGGGGCACTGGGGCCAACGTCCTGACTTTC. Amino acids: CSVGSRTGGTGANVLTF.

The chain links TRBV28 to TRBJ2-3, with D tentatively TRBD2 (6 bases). The V gene's germline CDR1 is MDHEN and CDR2 SYDVKM. V gave up 5 bases and J gave up 6 bases, with 15 bases separating them. The CDR3 length is 14 residues. The CDR3 DNA follows: TGTGCCAGCAGTCTCCATTTGGGGGGTGATACGCAGTATTTT. Its translation: CASSLHLGGDTQYF.